Below are 25 T cell receptor beta chains sequenced from a single sample in a study of CD8+ T cells in alopecia areata. The sequencing template was cDNA reverse transcribed from extracted RNA. Assay: immunoSEQ multiplex PCR; the TCRdb copy retains only in-frame clones and omits some. The data show over 150,000 clones, with approximately 53% seen just once and approximately 4.9% held by the top ten. Sequencing input: CD8+ T cells sorted from blood. These receptors all come from a human donor in good health.

V usage is TRBV2 and J usage is TRBJ1-1; D remains ambiguous. Germline V gene lookup returns CDR1 SNHLY and CDR2 FYNNEI. The CDR3 has 13 amino acids. Trimming took off 4 bases at V and 0 bases at J, with 6 bases between the two ends. CDR3: CASSAGMNTEAFF. Here the CDR3 DNA reads TGTGCCAGCAGTGCCGGCATGAACACTGAAGCTTTCTTT.

This chain uses TRBV2 with TRBJ2-5; D is uncertain. The CDR3 covers 12 residues. The germline CDR1 and CDR2 sequences are SNHLY and FYNNEI. The V end lost 8 bases, the J end lost 9 bases, and 16 bases lay between the germline ends. CDR3 nucleotides: TGTGCCAGCGGCCCTCCTAGTGGGGCCCAGTACTTC. Its protein is CASGPPSGAQYF.

This clone was found a few times. CDR3 residues: CASSQVLGGITYEQYF. Here the CDR3 DNA reads TGTGCCAGCAGCCAAGTGCTAGGAGGGATTACCTACGAGCAGTACTTC. V is TRBV4-2 and J is TRBJ2-7; tentatively, D is TRBD2 (6 bases). Germline assignment: CDR1 LGHNA and CDR2 YNFKEQ. V was shortened by 1 base and J by 2 bases, with 15 bases between the two germline ends. The CDR3 has 16 residues.

This CDR3 is CASSGGTSTEAFF. CDR3 in DNA: TGTGCCAGCAGCGGCGGGACGAGCACTGAAGCTTTCTTT. This chain uses TRBV9 with TRBJ1-1; D perhaps matches TRBD1 (5 bases). The germline V and J ends were trimmed by 3 bases and 4 bases, with 10 bases remaining between them. Germline CDR1 reads SGDLS; CDR2 reads YYNGEE. This CDR3 comprises 13 residues. The complete variable domain, with remaining parts taken from reference TRBV9 and TRBJ1-1, reads DSGVTQTPKHLITATGQRVTLRCSPRSGDLSVYWYQQSLDQGLQFLIQYYNGEERAKGNILERFSAQQFPDLHSELNLSSLELGDSALYFCASSGGTSTEAFFGQGTRLTVV.

This clone was recorded once. The rearrangement uses TRBV29-1 and TRBJ2-3; TRBD2 matches at 11 bases. V was clipped by 2 bases and J by 4 bases; unmatched bases: 8. This CDR3 has 16 residues. Germline V gives CDR1 SQVTM, CDR2 ANQGSEA. CDR3 region: CSVENLGLAAPDTQYF. DNA of the CDR3: TGCAGCGTTGAAAATTTGGGACTAGCGGCCCCAGATACGCAGTATTTT.

The chain uses TRBV1 and TRBJ1-5; the table's D call, TRBD1, was not checked against the DNA. TRBV1 corresponds to a pseudogene. The CDR3 is made up of 14 amino acids. The CDR3 DNA sequence: TGCACCAGCAGCCAGGGGACAGCACACCAGCCCCAGCATTTT. It translates to CTSSQGTAHQPQHF.

The chain uses TRBV4-1 and TRBJ2-7; D is unclear. Trimming shortened V by 0 bases and J by 6 bases, and 3 bases separated the two germline ends. There are 11 residues in the CDR3. In germline, CDR1 is MGHRA, CDR2 YSYEKL. The CDR3 loop reads CASSQDGEQYF. The CDR3 nucleotides are TGCGCCAGCAGCCAAGACGGCGAGCAGTACTTC.

The chain uses TRBV4-1 and TRBJ1-4, with D hard to call. The ends were cut back, 1 base at V and 4 bases at J, with 16 bases in the middle. This CDR3 has 17 amino acids. Germline CDR1 reads MGHRA; CDR2 reads YSYEKL. The CDR3 nucleotides are TGCGCCAGCAGCCAAGGGCGGACCCTCGAGAGTAATGAAAAACTGTTTTTT. As protein: CASSQGRTLESNEKLFF.

This sequence joins TRBV12-5 and TRBJ1-2, with D tentatively TRBD1 (5 bases). The CDR3 is 10 residues long. Per the germline V gene, CDR1 is LGHNT and CDR2 is FRNRAP. V was cut by 9 bases and J by 5 bases, with 7 bases left in between. In DNA form, the CDR3 reads TGTGCTAGCGGGGGATATGGCTACACCTTC. It codes for CASGGYGYTF.

This chain connects TRBV5-1 to TRBJ2-1, with D perhaps matching TRBD1 (6 bases). The germline gives CDR1 SGHRS, CDR2 YFSETQ. This CDR3 has 15 residues. V was shortened by 4 bases and J by 1 base, with 12 bases between the two germline ends. CDR3 residues: CASSLGAASYNEQFF. The CDR3, as DNA: TGCGCCAGCAGCCTGGGGGCCGCTTCCTACAATGAGCAGTTCTTC. The variable domain in full, with the rest retrieved from reference TRBV5-1 and TRBJ2-1, is KAGVTQTPRYLIKTRGQQVTLSCSPISGHRSVSWYQQTPGQGLQFLFEYFSETQRNKGNFPGRFSGRQFSNSRSEMNVSTLELGDSALYLCASSLGAASYNEQFFGPGTRLTVL.

The chain recombines TRBV27 with TRBJ2-1; 16 bases are a match to TRBD2. Germline CDR1 is MNHEY and CDR2 is SMNVEV (reference sequence). The CDR3 consists of 15 residues. V was pared by 7 bases and J by 9 bases, with 6 bases of the junction left unmatched. In DNA, the CDR3 is TGTGCCAGCAAGGGACTAGCGGGGGGGCCGGGTGAGCAGTTCTTC. Translating it yields CASKGLAGGPGEQFF.

V gene TRBV9 combines with J gene TRBJ2-7; no clear D gene. The germline V and J ends were trimmed by 0 bases and 5 bases, with 9 bases remaining between them. From germline, CDR1 is SGDLS and CDR2 YYNGEE. CDR3 length: 13 amino acids. The CDR3 region is CASSVGVVNEQYF. The CDR3 coding sequence is TGTGCCAGCAGCGTAGGTGTTGTCAACGAGCAGTACTTC.

Comment on this clone: The same CDR3 arises from other DNA sequences in this sample as well. The chain joins TRBV29-1 to TRBJ2-2, with a possible D match to TRBD1 (6 bases). The CDR3 totals 12 residues. V was trimmed by 6 bases and J by 4 bases, leaving 9 bases between them. Germline-derived CDR1 and CDR2 are SQVTM and ANQGSEA. This CDR3 is CSVQGGTGELFF. The CDR3, as DNA: TGCAGCGTACAGGGCGGCACCGGGGAGCTGTTTTTT.

This clone was counted only a few times. The chain employs TRBV6-6 and TRBJ2-7, with a possible D match to TRBD1 (6 bases). The CDR3 contains 15 residues. Trimming took off 2 bases at V and 2 bases at J, with 13 bases between the two ends. Germline V gene lookup returns CDR1 MNHNY and CDR2 SVGAGI (reference sequence). The CDR3 loop is CASSYHLDSTYEQYF. The CDR3 nucleotides read TGTGCCAGCAGTTACCATTTGGACAGCACCTACGAGCAGTACTTC.

This clone was observed a handful of times. The rearrangement uses TRBV4-1 and TRBJ2-1; 10 nucleotides agree with TRBD2. After removal of 0 bases from V and 10 bases from J, the junction contained 9 bases not matched to a gene. Germline V gene sequence: CDR1 MGHRA, CDR2 YSYEKL. CDR3 length: 16 residues. In DNA, the CDR3 is TGCGCCAGCAGCCAAGAGAGCGGGGGGGCTCTTGGGGAGCAGTTCTTC. Encoded protein: CASSQESGGALGEQFF.

In this sample, this clone turned up a few times. This chain connects TRBV6-6 to TRBJ2-1, with D perhaps assigned TRBD1 or TRBD2 (5 bases each). CDR3 length: 12 residues. V was cut by 0 bases and J by 8 bases, with 5 bases left in between. CDR1 is MNHNY and CDR2 is SVGAGI in the germline V gene (reference sequence). The CDR3 sequence: CASSYSGDEQFF. In DNA form, the CDR3 reads TGTGCCAGCAGTTACTCGGGGGATGAGCAGTTCTTC.

The chain links TRBV13 to TRBJ2-2, with unresolved D. Germline lookup yields CDR1 PRHDT and CDR2 FYEKMQ (reference sequence). V dropped 6 bases and J dropped 5 bases, with 7 bases sitting between them. This CDR3 is built from 12 residues. The CDR3 nucleotides read TGTGCCAGCAGGGGCGTAACCGGGGAGCTGTTTTTT. Translated, it gives CASRGVTGELFF.

The rearrangement joins TRBV29-1 to TRBJ1-2; no clear D. This CDR3 has 12 residues. Germline values: CDR1 SQVTM, CDR2 ANQGSEA. The ends were cut back, 3 bases at V and 8 bases at J, with 13 bases in the middle. DNA for the CDR3: TGCAGCGTTGATCTCTATCCGGGAGGCTACACCTTC. Its translation is CSVDLYPGGYTF.

The chain joins TRBV29-1 to TRBJ2-7; D is ambiguous. Trimming stripped 4 bases from V and 6 bases from J, with 1 base between. Germline assignment: CDR1 SQVTM and CDR2 ANQGSEA. There are 8 residues in the CDR3. CDR3 DNA: TGCAGCGTTGTCGAGCAGTACTTC. It is translated as CSVVEQYF.

The chain links TRBV4-2 to TRBJ1-5; D is uncertain. Per the germline V gene, CDR1 is LGHNA and CDR2 is YNFKEQ. This CDR3 comprises 15 residues. V was shortened by 0 bases and J by 3 bases, with 9 bases between the two germline ends. CDR3 DNA sequence: TGTGCCAGCAGCCAAGAGCGGGGAGACAATCAGCCCCAGCATTTT. This translates into CASSQERGDNQPQHF.

V gene TRBV4-1 combines with J gene TRBJ1-3; no reliable D call. Germline lookup yields CDR1 MGHRA and CDR2 YSYEKL. CDR3 length: 12 residues. The germline V and J ends were trimmed by 3 bases and 0 bases, with 0 bases remaining between them. The CDR3 region is CASSHSGNTIYF. CDR3 nucleotides: TGCGCCAGCAGCCACTCTGGAAACACCATATATTTT.

This clone was detected only a few times. The V gene is TRBV10-1, the J gene TRBJ2-2; TRBD1 matches at 7 bases. The germline V gene has CDR1 WNHNN and CDR2 SYGVQD (reference sequence). This CDR3 region has 13 residues. After removal of 5 bases from V and 6 bases from J, the junction contained 3 bases not matched to a gene. The CDR3 loop reads CASSKRGPGELFF. The CDR3 DNA follows: TGCGCCAGCAGTAAGAGGGGGCCCGGGGAGCTGTTTTTT.

The chain carries TRBV2 and TRBJ1-1; D gene ambiguous. V lost 9 bases to trimming and J lost 7 bases, with 12 bases between them. The CDR3 spans 11 residues. Germline loops: CDR1 SNHLY, CDR2 FYNNEI. The CDR3 DNA reads as TGTGCCAGTTCGAAGCCAAGTGAAGCTTTCTTT. Translation gives CASSKPSEAFF.

J is TRBJ1-1 and V is TRBV5-4; D gene unclear. V was clipped by 4 bases and J by 1 base, with 5 bases between them. Germline values: CDR1 SGHNT, CDR2 YYREEE (reference sequence). The CDR3 has 12 residues. The CDR3 DNA reads as TGTGCCAGCAGCCCGGGGAACACTGAAGCTTTCTTT. Translating it yields CASSPGNTEAFF.

A few counts support this clone. V usage is TRBV6-5 and J usage is TRBJ2-5; D is perhaps TRBD2 (7 bases). The CDR3 totals 16 residues. The germline CDR1 and CDR2 sequences are MNHEY and SVGAGI. The V end lost 2 bases, the J end lost 2 bases, and 15 bases lay between the germline ends. The CDR3 sequence: CASSYPRGGGQETQYF. CDR3 nucleotides: TGTGCCAGCAGTTACCCTAGAGGGGGGGGGCAAGAGACCCAGTACTTC.